The following is a TCR beta chain sequence with its context. Data came from immunoSEQ multiplex PCR; TCRdb stores just in-frame clones and leaves some out. The table records around 99,000 clones, less than 90% of them present only once. This CDR3 has 12 amino acids. Trimming shortened V by 2 bases and J by 7 bases, and 5 bases separated the two germline ends. The germline V gene encodes CDR1 MDHEN and CDR2 SYDVKM. The sample originates from a study of blood T cell repertoires in COVID-19. About the research overall: Both acute and convalescent COVID-19 samples were obtained from the United States, Italy and Spain.

Sequencing input: peripheral blood. The clonotype originates from a human donor in a cohort sampled during active COVID-19. The V and J genes are TRBV28 and TRBJ1-4; D not certain. The CDR3 region is CASSLAGEKLFF. CDR3 nucleotides: TGTGCCAGCAGTTTAGCAGGTGAAAAACTGTTTTTT.